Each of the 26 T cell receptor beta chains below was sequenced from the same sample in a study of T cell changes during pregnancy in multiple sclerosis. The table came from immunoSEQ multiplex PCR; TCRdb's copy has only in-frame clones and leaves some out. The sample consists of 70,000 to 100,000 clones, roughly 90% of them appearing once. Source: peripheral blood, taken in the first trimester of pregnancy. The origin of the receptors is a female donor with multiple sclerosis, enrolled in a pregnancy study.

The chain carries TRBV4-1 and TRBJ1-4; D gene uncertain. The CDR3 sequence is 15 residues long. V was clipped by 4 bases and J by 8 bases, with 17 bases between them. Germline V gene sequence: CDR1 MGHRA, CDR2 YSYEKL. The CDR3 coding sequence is TGCGCCAGCAGCCCGCGGACGAACGGCGGGGAAAAACTGTTTTTT. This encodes CASSPRTNGGEKLFF.

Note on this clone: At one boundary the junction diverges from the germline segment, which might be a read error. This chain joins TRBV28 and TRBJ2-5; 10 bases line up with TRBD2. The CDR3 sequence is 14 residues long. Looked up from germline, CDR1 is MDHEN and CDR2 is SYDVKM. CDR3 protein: CASSLSLAGEAQYF. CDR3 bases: TGTGCCAGCAGTCTATCTCTAGCGGGAGAGGCCCAGTACTTC. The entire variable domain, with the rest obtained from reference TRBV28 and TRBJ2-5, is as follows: DVKVTQSSRYLVKRTGEKVFLECVQDMDHENMFWYRQDPGLGLRLIYFSYDVKMKEKGDIPEGYSVSREKKERFSLILESASTNQTSMYLCASSLSLAGEAQYFGPGTRLLVL.

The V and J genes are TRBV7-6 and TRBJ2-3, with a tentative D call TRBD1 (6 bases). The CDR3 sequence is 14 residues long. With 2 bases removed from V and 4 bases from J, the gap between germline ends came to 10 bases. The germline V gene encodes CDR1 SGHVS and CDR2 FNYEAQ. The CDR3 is CASSLTGPPDTQYF. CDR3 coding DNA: TGTGCCAGCAGCTTAACAGGGCCTCCAGATACGCAGTATTTT.

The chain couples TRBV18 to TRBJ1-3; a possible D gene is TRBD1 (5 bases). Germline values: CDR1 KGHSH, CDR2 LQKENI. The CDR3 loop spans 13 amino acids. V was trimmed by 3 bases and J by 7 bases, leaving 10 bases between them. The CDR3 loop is CASSPDIGNTIYF. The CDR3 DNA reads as TGTGCCAGCTCACCGGACATCGGGAACACCATATATTTT.

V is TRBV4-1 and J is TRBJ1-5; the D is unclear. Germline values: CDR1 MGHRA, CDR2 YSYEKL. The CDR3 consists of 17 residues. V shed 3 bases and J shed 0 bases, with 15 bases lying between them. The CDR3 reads CASSQEGRLYSNQPQHF. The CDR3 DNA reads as TGCGCCAGCAGCCAGGAGGGCAGGCTTTATAGCAATCAGCCCCAGCATTTT.

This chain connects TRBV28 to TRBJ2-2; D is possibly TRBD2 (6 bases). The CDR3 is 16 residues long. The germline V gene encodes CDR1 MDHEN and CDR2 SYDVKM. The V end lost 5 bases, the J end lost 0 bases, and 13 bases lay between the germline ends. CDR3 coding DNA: TGTGCCAGCAGTCGATTAGCGGCTGCGAACACCGGGGAGCTGTTTTTT. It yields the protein CASSRLAAANTGELFF.

CDR3 DNA sequence: TGTGCCAGCAGTGAAGCGGGACAGGGAAATCAGCCCCAGCATTTT. Translated, it gives CASSEAGQGNQPQHF. The genes are TRBV2 and TRBJ1-5, with 9 bases that match TRBD1. V trimming: 0 bases; J trimming: 4 bases; junction bases outside the gene matches: 1. The CDR3 spans 15 residues. Germline loops: CDR1 SNHLY, CDR2 FYNNEI.

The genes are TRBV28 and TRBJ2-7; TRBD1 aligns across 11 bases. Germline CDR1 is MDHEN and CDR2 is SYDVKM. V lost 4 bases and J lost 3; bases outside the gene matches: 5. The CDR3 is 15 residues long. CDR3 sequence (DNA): TGTGCCAGCAGTTCAGGACAGGGGGCGAACTACGAGCAGTACTTC. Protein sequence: CASSSGQGANYEQYF.

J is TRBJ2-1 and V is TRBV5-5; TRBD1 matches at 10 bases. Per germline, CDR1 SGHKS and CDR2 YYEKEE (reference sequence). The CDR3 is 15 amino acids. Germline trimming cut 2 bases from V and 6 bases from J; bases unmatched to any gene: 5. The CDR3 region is CASSFGTGDFNEQFF. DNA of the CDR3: TGTGCCAGCAGCTTTGGGACAGGGGATTTCAATGAGCAGTTCTTC.

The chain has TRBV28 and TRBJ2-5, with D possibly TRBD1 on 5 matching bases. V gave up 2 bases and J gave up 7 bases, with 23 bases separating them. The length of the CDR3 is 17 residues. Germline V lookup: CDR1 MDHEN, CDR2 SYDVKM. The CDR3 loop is CASSLTPGARVGRTQYF. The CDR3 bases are TGTGCCAGCAGTTTAACTCCCGGCGCCAGGGTTGGTAGGACCCAGTACTTC. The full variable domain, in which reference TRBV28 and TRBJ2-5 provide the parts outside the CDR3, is DVKVTQSSRYLVKRTGEKVFLECVQDMDHENMFWYRQDPGLGLRLIYFSYDVKMKEKGDIPEGYSVSREKKERFSLILESASTNQTSMYLCASSLTPGARVGRTQYFGPGTRLLVL.

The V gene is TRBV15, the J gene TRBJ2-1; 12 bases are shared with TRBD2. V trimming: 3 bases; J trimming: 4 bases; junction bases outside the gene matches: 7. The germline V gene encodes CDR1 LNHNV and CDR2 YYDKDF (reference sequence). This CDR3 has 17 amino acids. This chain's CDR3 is CATSRSPGTSGYNEQFF. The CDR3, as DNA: TGTGCCACCAGCAGGAGCCCCGGGACTAGCGGGTACAATGAGCAGTTCTTC.

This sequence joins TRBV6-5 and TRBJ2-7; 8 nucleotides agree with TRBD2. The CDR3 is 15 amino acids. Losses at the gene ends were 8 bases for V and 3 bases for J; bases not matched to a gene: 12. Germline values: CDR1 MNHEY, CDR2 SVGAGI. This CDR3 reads CASHPGERELYEQYF. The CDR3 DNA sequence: TGTGCCAGCCACCCCGGGGAGCGGGAGCTCTACGAGCAGTACTTC.

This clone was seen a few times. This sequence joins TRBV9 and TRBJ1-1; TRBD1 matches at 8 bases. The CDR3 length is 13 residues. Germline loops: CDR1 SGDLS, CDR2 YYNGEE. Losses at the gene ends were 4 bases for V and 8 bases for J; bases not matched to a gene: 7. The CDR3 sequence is CASSRDRPEEAFF. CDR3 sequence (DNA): TGTGCCAGCAGCCGGGACAGGCCGGAGGAAGCTTTCTTT.

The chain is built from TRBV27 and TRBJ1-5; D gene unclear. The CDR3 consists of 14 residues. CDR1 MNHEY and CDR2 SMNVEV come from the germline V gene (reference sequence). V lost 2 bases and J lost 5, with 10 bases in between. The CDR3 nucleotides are TGTGCCAGCAGTTTAGGAGGGTATCATCAGCCCCAGCATTTT. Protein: CASSLGGYHQPQHF.

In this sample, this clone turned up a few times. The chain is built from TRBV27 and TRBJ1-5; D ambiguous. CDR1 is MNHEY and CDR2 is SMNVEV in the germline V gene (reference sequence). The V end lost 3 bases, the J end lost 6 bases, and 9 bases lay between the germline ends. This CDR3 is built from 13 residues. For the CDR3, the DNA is TGTGCCAGCAGTTTCAATCAGGTTCAGCCCCAGCATTTT. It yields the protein CASSFNQVQPQHF.

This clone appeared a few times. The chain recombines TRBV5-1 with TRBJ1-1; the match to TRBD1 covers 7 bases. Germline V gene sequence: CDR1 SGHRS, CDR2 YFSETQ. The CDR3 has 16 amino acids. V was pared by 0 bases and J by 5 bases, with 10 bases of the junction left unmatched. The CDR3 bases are TGCGCCAGCAGCTTGGTTCCGGACAGGAATCCGACTGAAGCTTTCTTT. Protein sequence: CASSLVPDRNPTEAFF.

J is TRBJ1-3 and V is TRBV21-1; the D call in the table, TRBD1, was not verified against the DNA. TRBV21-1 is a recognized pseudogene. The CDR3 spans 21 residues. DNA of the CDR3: TGTGCCAGCAGGCGGGCAGGGGGGACTCATTGGGGACTTCTCTCTGGAAACACCATATATTTT. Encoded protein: CASRRAGGTHWGLLSGNTIYF.

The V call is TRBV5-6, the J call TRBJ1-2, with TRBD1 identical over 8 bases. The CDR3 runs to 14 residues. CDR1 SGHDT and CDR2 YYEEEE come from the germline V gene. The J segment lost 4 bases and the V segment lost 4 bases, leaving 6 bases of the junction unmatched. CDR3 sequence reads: CASSKGQVTYGYTF. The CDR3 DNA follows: TGTGCCAGCAGCAAGGGACAGGTAACCTATGGCTACACCTTC.

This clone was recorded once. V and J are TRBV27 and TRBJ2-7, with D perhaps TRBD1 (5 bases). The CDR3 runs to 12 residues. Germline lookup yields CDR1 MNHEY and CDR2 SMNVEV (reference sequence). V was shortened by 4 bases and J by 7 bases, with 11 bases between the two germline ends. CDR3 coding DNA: TGTGCCAGCAGTTCTACAGGTCCGGAGCAGTACTTC. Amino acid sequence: CASSSTGPEQYF.

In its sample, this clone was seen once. CDR3 region: CASSPGQGAYNEQFF. CDR3 coding DNA: TGTGCCAGCTCACCGGGACAGGGAGCCTACAATGAGCAGTTCTTC. The rearrangement joins TRBV18 to TRBJ2-1; 9 nucleotides match TRBD1. CDR1 and CDR2 from the germline V gene are KGHSH and LQKENI. The J segment lost 2 bases and the V segment lost 3 bases, leaving 2 bases of the junction unmatched. The length of the CDR3 is 15 residues.

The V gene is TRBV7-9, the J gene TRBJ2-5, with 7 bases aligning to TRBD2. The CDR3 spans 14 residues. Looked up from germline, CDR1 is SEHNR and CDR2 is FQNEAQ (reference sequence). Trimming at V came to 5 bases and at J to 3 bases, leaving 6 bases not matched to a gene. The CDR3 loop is CASSVGGSEETQYF. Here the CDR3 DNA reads TGTGCCAGCAGCGTCGGCGGGAGTGAAGAGACCCAGTACTTC.

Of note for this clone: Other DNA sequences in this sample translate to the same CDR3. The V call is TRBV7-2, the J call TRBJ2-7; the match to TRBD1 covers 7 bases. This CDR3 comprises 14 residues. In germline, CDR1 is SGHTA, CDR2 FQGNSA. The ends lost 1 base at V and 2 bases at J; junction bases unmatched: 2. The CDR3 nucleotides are TGTGCCAGCAGCTTAGATGACAGGGCCTACGAGCAGTACTTC. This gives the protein CASSLDDRAYEQYF. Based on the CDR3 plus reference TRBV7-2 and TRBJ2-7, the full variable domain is GAGVSQSPSNKVTEKGKDVELRCDPISGHTALYWYRQSLGQGLEFLIYFQGNSAPDKSGLPSDRFSAERTGGSVSTLTIQRTQQEDSAVYLCASSLDDRAYEQYFGPGTRLTVT.

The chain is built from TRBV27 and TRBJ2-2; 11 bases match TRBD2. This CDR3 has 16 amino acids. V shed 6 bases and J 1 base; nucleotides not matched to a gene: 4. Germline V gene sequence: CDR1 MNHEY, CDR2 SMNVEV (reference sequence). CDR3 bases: TGTGCCAGCAGAATGGGACTAGCGGTGAACACCGGGGAGCTGTTTTTT. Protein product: CASRMGLAVNTGELFF.

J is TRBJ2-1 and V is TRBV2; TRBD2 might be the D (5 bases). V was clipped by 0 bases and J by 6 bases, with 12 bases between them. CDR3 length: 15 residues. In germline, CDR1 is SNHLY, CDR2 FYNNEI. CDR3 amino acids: CASSEALGLANEQFF. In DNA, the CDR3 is TGTGCCAGCAGTGAAGCGCTGGGTCTAGCCAATGAGCAGTTCTTC.

The CDR3 sequence is CASSPPWTGDQTDTQYF. For the CDR3, the DNA is TGTGCCAGCTCACCACCCTGGACAGGGGACCAGACAGATACGCAGTATTTT. J is TRBJ2-3 and V is TRBV18, with 9 bases matching TRBD1. This CDR3 is 17 amino acids long. Germline lookup yields CDR1 KGHSH and CDR2 LQKENI. Germline trimming cut 0 bases from V and 3 bases from J; bases unmatched to any gene: 7.

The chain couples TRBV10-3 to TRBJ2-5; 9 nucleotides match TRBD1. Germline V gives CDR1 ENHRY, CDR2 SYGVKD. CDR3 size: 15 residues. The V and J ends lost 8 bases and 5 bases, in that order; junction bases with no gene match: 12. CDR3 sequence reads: CAISRSGTGKETQYF. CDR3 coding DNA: TGTGCCATCTCTAGGTCCGGGACAGGGAAGGAGACCCAGTACTTC.